This T cell receptor beta chain was observed in a study of blood T cells in healthy people across ages. Overall study results and limits: Greater diversity and more naive CD4+ cells were seen in long-lived donors than in aged donors.

Alongside a J-beta primer mix, a sample-barcoded 5' primer served in a second PCR lasting roughly 7 to 12 cycles. A single record per CDR3 protein comes from TCRdb applying MiXCR to the 5' RACE reads. The sample holds 1.8 million or so distinct CDR3 sequences; approximately 39% are singletons and the top ten take roughly 24%. This CDR3 has 13 amino acids. Germline loops: CDR1 SGHDT, CDR2 YYEEEE. The V and J ends lost 0 bases and 4 bases respectively, with 7 bases between them. This clonotype has only a few counts. The target antigen is unknown. Sequenced input: blood. The TCR originated in a human donor in good health. This chain uses TRBV5-6 with TRBJ1-1; no reliable D call. CDR3 nucleotides: TGTGCCAGCAGCTTGGTTACGTCCACTGAAGCTTTCTTT. This encodes CASSLVTSTEAFF. Supplemented by reference TRBV5-6 and TRBJ1-1, the full variable domain reads DAGVTQSPTHLIKTRGQQVTLRCSPKSGHDTVSWYQQALGQGPQFIFQYYEEEERQRGNFPDRFSGHQFPNYSSELNVNALLLGDSALYLCASSLVTSTEAFFGQGTRLTVV.